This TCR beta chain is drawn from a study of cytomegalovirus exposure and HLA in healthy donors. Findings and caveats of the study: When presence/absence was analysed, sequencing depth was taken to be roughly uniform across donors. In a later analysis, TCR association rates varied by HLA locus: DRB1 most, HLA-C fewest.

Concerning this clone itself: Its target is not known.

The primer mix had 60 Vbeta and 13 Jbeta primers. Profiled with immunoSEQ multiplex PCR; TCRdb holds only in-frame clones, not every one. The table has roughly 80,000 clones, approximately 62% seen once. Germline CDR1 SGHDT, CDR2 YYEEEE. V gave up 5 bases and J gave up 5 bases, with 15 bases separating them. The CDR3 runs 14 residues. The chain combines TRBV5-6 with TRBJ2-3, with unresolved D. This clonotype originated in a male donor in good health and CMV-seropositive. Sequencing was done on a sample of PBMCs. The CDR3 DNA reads TGTGCCAGCAGTATGCCGGCTAGAATAGATACGCAGTATTTT. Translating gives CASSMPARIDTQYF.